The 13 T cell receptor beta chains in this list originate from one sample, sequenced in a study of CD8 T cells in ankylosing spondylitis. Study-wide results and limits: For ankylosing spondylitis blood, a TCR beta motif of under ten highly homologous variants appeared characteristic.

These receptors' targets are unknown. Via MiXCR, TCRdb re-called the 5' RACE reads, giving one row per CDR3 protein. This sample carries 700,000 or so distinct CDR3 sequences, roughly 20% of them seen once, and the ten largest clones take about a fifth. Sequenced: blood, either unsorted or a sorted T cell fraction (not recorded which). The receptors were sampled from a male donor with ankylosing spondylitis.

V and J are TRBV15 and TRBJ2-2; tentative D call: TRBD1 (6 bases). Per germline, CDR1 LNHNV and CDR2 YYDKDF (reference sequence). V lost 0 bases and J 6 bases, leaving 11 bases between the germline ends. The CDR3 sequence is 15 residues long. CDR3 region: CATSREGAWPGELFF. CDR3 nucleotides: TGTGCCACCAGCAGAGAGGGGGCCTGGCCCGGGGAGCTGTTTTTT.

This clonotype was detected only a few times. V is TRBV29-1 and J is TRBJ1-2; 9 bases are shared with TRBD1. CDR1 SQVTM and CDR2 ANQGSEA come from the germline V gene. V trimming: 1 base; J trimming: 0 bases; junction bases outside the gene matches: 3. The CDR3 is 15 residues long. The CDR3 sequence is CSVEGGTGPNYGYTF. CDR3 bases: TGCAGCGTTGAAGGGGGGACAGGGCCTAACTATGGCTACACCTTC.

The V and J genes are TRBV24-1 and TRBJ2-1, with 11 nucleotides matching TRBD2. The CDR3 spans 18 residues. CDR1 is KGHDR and CDR2 is SFDVKD in the germline V gene. V lost 1 base, J lost 1 base, and 5 bases stayed unmatched. The CDR3, as DNA: TGTGCCACCAGTGATTTCCCCACTAGCGGGAGTTCCTACAATGAGCAGTTCTTC. It encodes CATSDFPTSGSSYNEQFF.

This CDR3 reads CASSPLGGDNQPQHF. CDR3 DNA: TGTGCCAGCAGTCCCTTAGGGGGGGACAATCAGCCCCAGCATTTT. The chain links TRBV6-1 to TRBJ1-5; D is possibly TRBD1 (6 bases). This CDR3 is built from 15 residues. V shed 5 bases and J shed 3 bases, with 14 bases lying between them. Germline loops: CDR1 MNHNS, CDR2 SASEGT.

The V and J genes are TRBV7-9 and TRBJ2-1, with 10 bases lining up with TRBD1. CDR1 is SEHNR, CDR2 FQNEAQ, per germline (reference sequence). CDR3 length: 16 residues. J lost 6 bases, V lost 5 bases, and 10 bases had no gene match. CDR3 DNA: TGTGCCAGCAGCCCATGGGGGGACAGGGGCTTCAATGAGCAGTTCTTC. Residues: CASSPWGDRGFNEQFF.

This clonotype was observed at least ten times. The chain joins TRBV12-3 or TRBV12-4 to TRBJ2-7, with D possibly being TRBD2 (6 bases). Trimming removed 6 bases from V and 5 bases from J, with 11 bases in between. The CDR3 spans 12 residues. CDR3 sequence: CASSRDSDEQYF. As DNA, the CDR3 is TGTGCCAGCAGCCGGGACTCGGACGAGCAGTACTTC.

The J gene is TRBJ2-3, the V gene TRBV7-9; D remains ambiguous. This CDR3 has 16 amino acids. CDR1 is SEHNR, CDR2 FQNEAQ, per germline (reference sequence). The germline V and J ends were trimmed by 4 bases and 5 bases, with 19 bases remaining between them. CDR3 nucleotide sequence: TGTGCCAGCAGCTATGAGGACCCTCGAAAAGTAGATACGCAGTATTTT. Translating it yields CASSYEDPRKVDTQYF.

The rearrangement joins TRBV7-2 to TRBJ2-7; 8 bases map to TRBD2. This CDR3 region has 15 residues. V was clipped by 5 bases and J by 4 bases; unmatched bases: 10. Germline V gene sequence: CDR1 SGHTA, CDR2 FQGNSA. The CDR3 here is CASSNPGTRRYEQYF. Here the CDR3 DNA reads TGTGCCAGCAGCAACCCCGGGACTAGACGTTACGAGCAGTACTTC.

This clonotype turned up a few times. The chain has TRBV18 and TRBJ2-5, with unresolved D. Trimming pared 6 bases from V and 0 bases from J, leaving 11 bases between. Per the germline V gene, CDR1 is KGHSH and CDR2 is LQKENI. The length of the CDR3 is 14 residues. CDR3 nucleotides: TGTGCCAGCTCTAACTCCGGGTACCAAGAGACCCAGTACTTC. The encoded protein is CASSNSGYQETQYF.

The CDR3 spells CASSLLAGVDTGELFF. DNA for the CDR3: TGTGCCAGCAGCTTACTAGCGGGAGTTGACACCGGGGAGCTGTTTTTT. V gene TRBV5-5 combines with J gene TRBJ2-2; 11 nucleotides match TRBD2. Germline V gene data show CDR1 as SGHKS and CDR2 as YYEKEE (reference sequence). V lost 2 bases, J lost 3 bases, and 3 bases stayed unmatched. The CDR3 sequence is 16 residues long.

This clonotype has only a few counts. The chain joins TRBV7-2 to TRBJ2-7; the D call may be TRBD1 or TRBD2 (6 bases each). The CDR3 has 15 amino acids. Trimming stripped 5 bases from V and 0 bases from J, with 14 bases between. Germline CDR1 reads SGHTA; CDR2 reads FQGNSA. The CDR3 coding sequence is TGTGCCAGCAGCGAGGGGGGCGGTAGCTCCTACGAGCAGTACTTC. This gives the protein CASSEGGGSSYEQYF.

This clonotype has just a few counts. This rearrangement joins TRBV12-3 or TRBV12-4 to TRBJ1-2, with no clear D. This CDR3 comprises 12 residues. V was trimmed by 9 bases and J by 2 bases, leaving 10 bases between them. The DNA of the CDR3 is TGTGCCAGTTTGGGTCGGAACTATGGCTACACCTTC. Encoded protein: CASLGRNYGYTF.

This clonotype has at least ten counts. The chain recombines TRBV12-3 or TRBV12-4 with TRBJ2-7; the D is unclear. The CDR3 is made up of 14 amino acids. V gave up 3 bases and J gave up 0 bases, with 9 bases separating them. The CDR3 is CASSFVGLSYEQYF. The CDR3 bases are TGTGCCAGCAGTTTCGTCGGGCTCTCCTACGAGCAGTACTTC.